A selection of T cell receptor beta chains follows, all from one sample in a study of T cells after yellow fever vaccination. TCRdb re-derived calls from the 5' RACE reads in MiXCR, one entry per CDR3 protein. The table shows about 550,000 distinct CDR3 sequences, with about a fifth occurring only once. The specimen was PBMCs, collected 15 days after the yellow fever booster vaccination. These receptors came from a man aged 25-40 years who received the YFV17D yellow fever vaccine. CDR3s include the opening cysteine and the closing phenylalanine or tryptophan. The D gene is left open where the match is weak. Expanded clones are given a class, and other clones once, few, many or no size at all.

14 | TRBJ2-7 | TRBD1 | - | TRBV11-2 | CASSFETTGDEQYF | TGTGCCAGCAGCTTTGAAACGACAGGGGACGAGCAGTACTTC
17 | TRBJ2-2 | TRBD2 | few | TRBV11-2 | CASSKLAGARNTGELFF | TGTGCCAGCAGCAAGTTAGCGGGAGCGAGGAACACCGGGGAGCTGTTTTTT
14 | TRBJ2-3 | - | - | TRBV20-1 | CSARGAWVTDTQYF | TGCAGTGCTAGAGGCGCGTGGGTCACAGATACGCAGTATTTT
16 | TRBJ2-4 | TRBD2 | few | TRBV19 | CASSARLREGSNIQYF | TGTGCCAGTAGTGCCCGCTTGCGGGAGGGCTCAAACATTCAGTACTTC
11 | TRBJ1-1 | - | - | TRBV12-3/TRBV12-4 | CASIWNTEAFF | TGTGCCAGCATATGGAACACTGAAGCTTTCTTT
14 | TRBJ2-1 | - | - | TRBV6-2/TRBV6-3 | CASSLKTYLKGQFF | TGTGCCAGCAGTTTAAAGACGTATCTAAAGGGGCAGTTCTTC
15 | TRBJ1-5 | TRBD1 | few | TRBV24-1 | CATSEGTVSNQPQHF | TGTGCCACCAGTGAAGGGACAGTCAGCAATCAGCCCCAGCATTTT
14 | TRBJ2-5 | - | - | TRBV9 | CASSVTAEGGTQYF | TGTGCCAGCAGCGTCACTGCCGAGGGAGGGACCCAGTACTTC
13 | TRBJ2-7 | - | many | TRBV7-2 | CASSLPTSYEQYF | TGTGCCAGCAGCTTACCGACGTCCTACGAGCAGTACTTC
13 | TRBJ2-3 | - | - | TRBV6-5 | CASSYFGTDTQYF | TGTGCCAGCAGTTACTTCGGAACAGATACGCAGTATTTT
13 | TRBJ2-7 | - | few | TRBV5-1 | CASSGETHYEQYF | TGCGCCAGCAGTGGGGAAACCCACTACGAGCAGTACTTC
14 | TRBJ2-5 | TRBD2 | few | TRBV12-3/TRBV12-4 | CASRISGRAKTQYF | TGTGCCAGCAGAATTAGCGGGAGGGCGAAGACCCAGTACTTC
15 | TRBJ2-5 | - | few | TRBV5-1 | CASSLGTGRAETQYF | TGCGCCAGCAGCTTGGGGACAGGGAGGGCGGAGACCCAGTACTTC
17 | TRBJ2-1 | TRBD2 | - | TRBV4-3 | CASSQGPGLAANNEQFF | TGCGCCAGCAGCCAAGGACCGGGACTAGCAGCAAACAATGAGCAGTTCTTC
12 | TRBJ2-7 | TRBD2 | few | TRBV20-1 | CRGGTGHSEQYF | TGCAGGGGGGGGACCGGGCACTCCGAGCAGTACTTC
14 | TRBJ2-7 | - | - | TRBV12-3/TRBV12-4 | CASSLDGGVSEQYF | TGTGCCAGCAGTTTAGACGGGGGAGTCTCCGAGCAGTACTTC
15 | TRBJ2-1 | TRBD2 | few | TRBV6-1 | CASSSGTTSYNEQFF | TGTGCCAGCTCTAGTGGGACTACCTCCTACAATGAGCAGTTCTTC
15 | TRBJ2-3 | TRBD2 | few | TRBV29-1 | CSVVVLAGATDTQYF | TGCAGCGTTGTGGTACTAGCGGGAGCCACAGATACGCAGTATTTT
14 | TRBJ2-7 | - | - | TRBV20-1 | CSARDGGGYYEQYF | TGCAGTGCTAGAGATGGAGGCGGTTACTACGAGCAGTACTTC
15 | TRBJ2-2 | TRBD2 | few | TRBV18 | CASSPPAGVFGELFF | TGTGCCAGCTCACCACCAGCGGGAGTGTTCGGGGAGCTGTTTTTT
14 | TRBJ2-7 | TRBD2 | few | TRBV7-7 | CASSPSAGAYEQYF | TGTGCTAGCAGCCCTTCGGCGGGAGCCTACGAGCAGTACTTC
15 | TRBJ2-1 | - | - | TRBV5-4 | CASSQGTRGPHEQFF | TGTGCCAGCAGCCAGGGAACTAGAGGCCCGCATGAGCAGTTCTTC